The 21 T cell receptor beta chains below all came from one sample that was sequenced in a study of cytomegalovirus exposure and HLA in healthy donors (dated by TCRdb to the late 2010s). Library preparation was by the immunoSEQ multiplex PCR assay. A mixture of 60 forward primers for TCR Vbeta segments and 13 reverse primers for TCR Jbeta segments was used in the multiplex PCR. TCRdb provides this immuneACCESS table in a form limited to in-frame rearrangements. Some clones are lacking; in checked studies, under half of them reflect an unresolved V gene, and why the rest are absent is not known. This sample gives 70,000 to 80,000 clones in total; 78% of them show up just once. About 8.2% of the sample goes to the ten largest clones. Sequencing was carried out using PBMCs. The receptors were gathered from a woman aged 40 to 50 in good health and CMV-seropositive.

This chain joins TRBV6-1 and TRBJ2-5, with 7 nucleotides matching TRBD2. The CDR3 sequence is 13 residues long. V lost 8 bases, J lost 0 bases, and 3 bases stayed unmatched. In germline, CDR1 is MNHNS, CDR2 SASEGT. The CDR3 protein is CASDGTNQETQYF. The CDR3, as DNA: TGTGCCAGCGATGGGACTAACCAAGAGACCCAGTACTTC.

The rearrangement uses TRBV27 and TRBJ1-2, with 7 bases identical to TRBD1. J gave up 3 bases and V 4 bases, and 8 bases lay outside the gene matches. This CDR3 contains 15 residues. CDR1 and CDR2 (germline): MNHEY, SMNVEV (reference sequence). The CDR3 bases are TGTGCCAGCAGTTCGTCGTTACAGGGGTACTATGGCTACACCTTC. Residues: CASSSSLQGYYGYTF.

This clone has a handful of counts. The V call is TRBV28, the J call TRBJ2-7; 14 bases fit TRBD2. The CDR3 is made up of 14 amino acids. Unmatched junction bases numbered 3, after V lost 5 bases and J lost 6 bases. Germline-derived CDR1 and CDR2 are MDHEN and SYDVKM. The DNA for the CDR3 is TGTGCCAGCAGTACAGGACTAGCGGGGGGCGAGCAGTACTTC. This codes for CASSTGLAGGEQYF.

The chain carries TRBV11-1 and TRBJ2-4; TRBD1 matches 11 bases. The germline gives CDR1 SGHAT, CDR2 FQDESV (reference sequence). V shed 5 bases and J 8 bases; nucleotides not matched to a gene: 8. The CDR3 sequence is 15 residues long. The CDR3 nucleotides are TGTGCCAGCAGCCTAATGGACAGGGGGCCCGACATTCAGTACTTC. This codes for CASSLMDRGPDIQYF.

This clone was recorded only once. This chain connects TRBV11-3 to TRBJ2-3; tentative D call: TRBD2 (7 bases). This CDR3 has 14 residues. The germline V gene has CDR1 SGHNT and CDR2 YENEEA. The V and J ends lost 5 bases and 4 bases respectively, with 13 bases between them. CDR3 DNA sequence: TGTGCCAGCAGCCTCATGGGGGGGCCAGATACGCAGTATTTT. Encoded protein: CASSLMGGPDTQYF.

The chain couples TRBV28 to TRBJ1-4; weak D call: TRBD1 (6 bases). The CDR3 runs to 13 residues. The V end lost 5 bases, the J end lost 8 bases, and 12 bases lay between the germline ends. The germline V gene has CDR1 MDHEN and CDR2 SYDVKM. The CDR3 DNA follows: TGTGCCAGCAGTGGAGACAGGCTCGAAAAACTGTTTTTT. Translation gives CASSGDRLEKLFF.

The CDR3 reads CASSAQGTNYGYTF. The CDR3 nucleotides read TGTGCCAGCAGCGCTCAGGGAACCAACTATGGCTACACCTTC. This sequence joins TRBV2 and TRBJ1-2, with a possible D match to TRBD1 (5 bases). The CDR3 loop spans 14 amino acids. V lost 6 bases to trimming and J lost 2 bases, with 13 bases between them. CDR1 is SNHLY and CDR2 is FYNNEI in the germline V gene.

V is TRBV4-1 and J is TRBJ1-3; a weak D match, TRBD1 (6 bases). The V gene lost 0 bases and the J gene lost 1 base, with 7 bases spanning the gap. Germline CDR1 is MGHRA and CDR2 is YSYEKL. CDR3 length: 15 residues. The CDR3 protein is CASSQDRGSGNTIYF. CDR3 DNA sequence: TGCGCCAGCAGCCAAGACAGGGGTTCTGGAAACACCATATATTTT.

J is TRBJ1-2 and V is TRBV7-9, with a weak D call TRBD1 (6 bases). V lost 4 bases to trimming and J lost 4 bases, with 7 bases between them. CDR1 SEHNR and CDR2 FQNEAQ come from the germline V gene (reference sequence). The CDR3 runs to 12 residues. CDR3 amino acids: CASSSQGYGYTF. Written as DNA, the CDR3 is TGTGCCAGCAGCTCACAGGGCTATGGCTACACCTTC. Combining the CDR3 with reference TRBV7-9 and TRBJ1-2 gives the whole variable domain DTGVSQNPRHKITKRGQNVTFRCDPISEHNRLYWYRQTLGQGPEFLTYFQNEAQLEKSRLLSDRFSAERPKGSFSTLEIQRTEQGDSAMYLCASSSQGYGYTFGSGTRLTVV.

Notes on this clone: At one of its ends the junction is not consistent with the germline gene, which may arise from a read error. The chain carries TRBV2 and TRBJ1-5, with D perhaps matching TRBD1 (6 bases). The CDR3 is made up of 13 amino acids. CDR1 is SNHLY, CDR2 FYNNEI, per germline. CDR3 sequence (DNA): TGTGCCAGCAGGCACCAGGGGTCAAAGTCCCTATATTTT. Encoded protein: CASRHQGSKSLYF.

J is TRBJ1-1 and V is TRBV6-5, with 8 bases identical to TRBD1. Germline V gene data show CDR1 as MNHEY and CDR2 as SVGAGI. The CDR3 totals 13 residues. The V gene end was trimmed by 2 bases and the J gene end by 6 bases; junction bases not matched to a gene: 2. CDR3 nucleotide sequence: TGTGCCAGCAGTTACAAGACAGGGGCTGAAGCTTTCTTT. Amino acids: CASSYKTGAEAFF.

This chain links TRBV6-5 with TRBJ1-1; 7 bases align to TRBD1. The CDR3 has 15 residues. Germline CDR1 and CDR2: MNHEY and SVGAGI. Trimming cost V 7 bases and J 4 bases; bases outside gene matches: 12. The DNA for the CDR3 is TGTGCCAGCACGGGACTAGAAGGGGGCTTCACTGAAGCTTTCTTT. Translation: CASTGLEGGFTEAFF.

As concerns this clone: Germline is not matched at one junction end, which may reflect a read error. The chain joins TRBV5-1 to TRBJ1-2, with unresolved D. Per germline, CDR1 SGHRS and CDR2 YFSETQ. The length of the CDR3 is 13 residues. In nucleotides, the CDR3 is TGCGCCAGCAGCTTGGCCGAATCGACGGAAACTAACTTC. Residues: CASSLAESTETNF. Full variable domain (rest looked up from reference TRBV5-1 and TRBJ1-2): KAGVTQTPRYLIKTRGQQVTLSCSPISGHRSVSWYQQTPGQGLQFLFEYFSETQRNKGNFPGRFSGRQFSNSRSEMNVSTLELGDSALYLCASSLAESTETNFGSGTRLTVV.

The chain recombines TRBV7-9 with TRBJ1-1; D is perhaps TRBD1 (6 bases). Germline CDR1 SEHNR, CDR2 FQNEAQ (reference sequence). This CDR3 is 14 amino acids long. Trimming shortened V by 5 bases and J by 7 bases, and 17 bases separated the two germline ends. The CDR3 DNA reads TGTGCCAGCAGCCAAAAAGGACAGTTTTATGAAGCTTTCTTT. This codes for CASSQKGQFYEAFF.

The rearrangement joins TRBV6-5 to TRBJ2-5; 10 bases fit TRBD2. Germline V CDR1 and CDR2: MNHEY, SVGAGI. After removal of 10 bases from V and 5 bases from J, the junction contained 10 bases not matched to a gene. This CDR3 has 14 amino acids. CDR3 sequence: CAIRPLAGWETQYF. Written as DNA, the CDR3 is TGTGCCATCCGGCCACTAGCGGGGTGGGAGACCCAGTACTTC.

V usage is TRBV30 and J usage is TRBJ1-1; 7 nucleotides align to TRBD1. Germline V gene data show CDR1 as GTSNPN and CDR2 as SVGIG (reference sequence). The CDR3 extends over 15 amino acids. Trimming removed 1 base from V and 4 bases from J; junction bases left unmatched: 9. The CDR3 region has the DNA TGTGCCTGGAGTGGACCAGGGGGTGAAGTCACTGAAGCTTTCTTT. Its protein is CAWSGPGGEVTEAFF.

The V call is TRBV6-5, the J call TRBJ1-2, with D possibly TRBD1 on 6 matching bases. Germline CDR1 is MNHEY and CDR2 is SVGAGI. The CDR3 runs to 15 residues. V lost 2 bases and J lost 5, with 15 bases in between. The CDR3 loop reads CASSYLLDSVYGYTF. CDR3 sequence (DNA): TGTGCCAGCAGTTACCTTCTGGACAGTGTTTATGGCTACACCTTC.

The J gene is TRBJ1-5, the V gene TRBV2, with 10 bases aligning to TRBD1. V shed 4 bases, J shed 5 bases, and the junction held 2 bases outside the gene matches. The CDR3 is 14 residues long. Germline loops: CDR1 SNHLY, CDR2 FYNNEI. The CDR3 here is CASSGDRGDQPQHF. In DNA form, the CDR3 reads TGTGCCAGCAGTGGGGACAGGGGAGATCAGCCCCAGCATTTT.

J is TRBJ1-1 and V is TRBV5-6, with D uncertain. The ends were cut back, 4 bases at V and 8 bases at J, with 12 bases in the middle. Germline loops: CDR1 SGHDT, CDR2 YYEEEE. The length of the CDR3 is 12 residues. The CDR3 DNA follows: TGTGCCAGCAGCGCCGGAGACGGCGAAGCTTTCTTT. Its translation: CASSAGDGEAFF.

The CDR3 sequence: CASRLLQGVGQPQHF. CDR3 in DNA: TGCGCCAGCAGACTCCTACAGGGGGTCGGTCAGCCCCAGCATTTT. The chain employs TRBV23-1 and TRBJ1-5; 8 positions agree with TRBD1. TRBV23-1 is an ORF for which the function is uncertain. CDR3 length: 15 residues. Trimming at V came to 6 bases and at J to 6 bases, leaving 10 bases not matched to a gene.

The V call is TRBV6-1, the J call TRBJ1-3, with TRBD1 matching 7 bases. The germline V gene encodes CDR1 MNHNS and CDR2 SASEGT. The CDR3 sequence is 15 residues long. V lost 6 bases to trimming and J lost 0 bases; unmatched junction nucleotides: 5. The CDR3 is CASRRGPLSGNTIYF. The CDR3 DNA follows: TGTGCCAGCAGGAGGGGGCCCCTCTCTGGAAACACCATATATTTT.